This T cell receptor (beta chain) was captured in a study of cytomegalovirus exposure and HLA in healthy donors (dated by TCRdb to 2016 to 2017). Concerning the study at large: An earlier analysis of approximately 640 of the donors reported more than 250 Gb of sequence data and 100 million to 140 million unique TCR beta sequences from 150 million to 200 million T cells. An early release covering more than 500 HLA-typed donors comprised 250 to 350 gigabases of sequencing data and tens of millions of unique TCR sequences. Rather than using new phenotypic data, the later analysis identified candidate immune exposures from TCR beta sequences and from how often those sequences occurred across donors. Class I and class II HLA loci were covered by the typing at four-digit resolution. The genetic ancestry cluster associated with self-reported Caucasian donors included 80% to 90% of the roughly 400 genotyped donors. All discovery cohort repertoires had been generated using a single sequencing platform. The study was designed to test whether signatures of past pathogen exposure could be identified by cataloging public T cell receptors. Donor age, sex, ethnicity and CMV serostatus were collected together with the repertoire data. High-throughput TCR immunosequencing, statistical association of individual TCRs with disease status, and machine learning were combined to predict cytomegalovirus infection status. Typing coverage differed by locus: A, B, C, DRB1 and DQB1 were typed in roughly 620-640 donors, DQA1 in 522, DPA1 in 600 to 610, and DPB1 in approximately 450. Genome-wide SNP genotypes for about 65% of the 666 donors were used in a later genetic analysis, which treated that subset as a discovery cohort. To decide whether each TCR beta V gene segment behaved as functional or pseudogenic, an earlier analysis of 587 of the donors relied on high-throughput TCR beta sequencing. Roughly 5 DR-DQ haplotypes were handled as single units for association and clustering, since linkage in the cohort was strong. The study profiled the T cell repertoires of fewer than 850 subjects by immunosequencing and related them to cytomegalovirus serostatus. Among several hundred genotyped donors of the cohort, an average of around 250,000 unique TCR beta nucleotide sequences was sequenced per donor, of which roughly 17% were non-productive. A later analysis re-analyzed previously published TCR beta repertoires from 666 donors and added high-resolution HLA genotyping to study TCR occurrence patterns. A separate validation cohort of approximately 130 different subjects was used in addition to the approximately 640-subject first cohort. Study-wide conclusions, independent of this receptor: A later genetic analysis reported fewer N-insertions in productive TCRs among donors in an Asian-associated ancestry cluster than the roughly 690-donor mean. Because some donors lacked HLA typing at each locus, the association tests relied only on the typed subset. A later analysis associated some 17,000 TCR beta sequences with specific HLA alleles at a false discovery rate of 0.05. The classifier was reported to diagnose cytomegalovirus status with high specificity and sensitivity in both the original cohort and the validation cohort. Across donors, most TCR sequences were observed very rarely, whereas some public TCRs were present in many individuals. The presence/absence analyses assumed that sequencing depth was roughly uniform across donors, and that assumption may not be true. A further reported finding was that TCR beta sequences accurately predicted the HLA-A and HLA-B alleles for most subjects in the first cohort. Because counts were too low, under 20 rarely observed V segments, including chromosome 9 orphons, were left out of the earlier analysis of 587 of the donors. Correlated functional status among segregating V segments might reflect linkage disequilibrium, but an unknown experimental factor could not be ruled out. For the cohort, immune exposure information was limited to CMV serostatus. In vitro tests confirmed that three of the cytomegalovirus-associated TCR beta chains recognize cytomegalovirus antigens. An association between a missense DCLRE1C variant and V-gene and J-gene trimming of TCR beta chains was found in a later genetic analysis and replicated in an independent cohort. Broadly in line with IMGT annotations, most TCR beta V segments showed up in productive rearrangements about 87% or about 30% of the time in an earlier analysis of approximately 640 of the donors. A later analysis found that most CMV-associated TCR beta chains appeared HLA-restricted, with HLA associations seemingly driven largely by CMV exposure. Some IMGT-functional V segments, including TRBV6-2 and TRBV6-3, could not be told apart with the 87-base-pair reads, so those segments were excluded. In a later analysis, the rate of TCR association differed among HLA loci, with DRB1 alleles having the most associated TCRs and HLA-C alleles having the fewest. According to a later analysis, parvovirus B19, influenza, CMV and Epstein-Barr virus appeared linked to several top co-occurrence clusters. The authors suggested that the approach could potentially be generalized to other disease states and immunological phenotypes. Only TCR beta chains were sequenced in this cohort, and the absence of alpha or paired-chain data limited detectable features. Assigning TCR associations to individual alleles was difficult when HLA alleles, especially DR and DQ, strongly co-occurred. Compared with equally common non-associated chains, HLA-associated TCR beta chains in a later analysis were more clonally expanded and had lower generation probabilities. The study listed 150 to 200 TCR beta chains as associated with cytomegalovirus. A group of highly shared sequence variants was considered likely to be a technical artifact of the sequencing pipeline.

The cohort was made up of 666 healthy bone marrow donors. At the time of sampling, all cohort members were nominally healthy, though unrecorded immune exposures were likely present. The donor was CMV seronegative and was included in the group of approximately 350 seronegative cohort members. A peripheral blood sample was collected from each donor, and TCR beta sequencing was performed on peripheral blood mononuclear cells. Genomic DNA was extracted from the blood cell samples with the Qiagen DNeasy Blood Extraction Kit. V lost 10 bases and J lost 3 bases; the stretch between them is 18 bases long. The CDR3 holds 15 amino acids from the cysteine to the phenylalanine. The DNA shown is the 45-base CDR3, in frame from base 1. Reading the germline V gene gives CDR1 SNHLY and CDR2 FYNNEI. Libraries were made using the immunoSEQ multiplex PCR assay. For the multiplex PCR, a mixture combining 60 forward primers for TCR Vbeta segments and 13 reverse primers for TCR Jbeta segments was used. The CDR3 region of rearranged TCR beta genes was amplified from genomic DNA with a multiplex PCR assay. The Illumina HiSeq System was used to sequence the amplified TCR beta libraries as 87-base-pair reads. Per the authors' processing: A later analysis counted tens of millions of unique TCR beta chains across the 640 or so repertoires, and approximately 11 million of these chains were shared by at least two donors. Raw reads were error-corrected and collapsed into unique sequences with a nearest-neighbor algorithm that merged closely related sequences to remove PCR and sequencing errors. V, D and J gene segments were assigned by aligning CDR3 sequences to IMGT reference sequences. For a sequence to be retained, at least a six-nucleotide match to both a V gene segment and a J gene segment was required. A rearrangement was called productive if the CDR3 had no stop codons and remained in frame with V and J, and every other rearrangement was called non-productive. CDR3 was defined according to IMGT convention as the region running from the second conserved V-encoded cysteine to the conserved J-encoded phenylalanine. In an earlier analysis of approximately 500 of the donors, sequences lacking an unambiguous match to a single V gene segment were excluded. In an earlier analysis of several hundred of the donors, V segments were called functional above 56.7% productive rearrangements and were called segregating when the between-donor standard deviation exceeded 5%. A statistical classification framework was built for diagnosing cytomegalovirus status from the catalog of TCR beta chain sequences. In a later analysis, V and J genes were assigned by comparing TCR nucleotide sequences against IMGT/GENE-DB human TR gene sequences. A later analysis assigned CDR3 sequences and most-parsimonious VDJ recombination scenarios with the TCRdist pipeline. In a later analysis, each TCR beta chain was defined by its CDR3 amino acid sequence together with its V-gene family, and reads lacking a unique V-gene family were excluded. As a way to deal with suspected cross-contamination and a sequencing artifact, a later analysis dropped 450 to 600 nucleotide sequences that were highly shared and had low generation probability. In a later analysis, a clonal expansion index was calculated for each public chain from normalized within-repertoire ranks of inferred template counts. Generation probabilities in a later analysis came from a VDJ recombination model fitted to out-of-frame rearrangements, and those results were checked against IGoR. A later analysis scored TCR-TCR, TCR-HLA and TCR-CMV co-occurrence with hypergeometric tests, applying a repertoire-size bias correction to TCR pairs. False discovery rates were estimated in a later analysis by permuting HLA or CMV assignments 20 times. In a later analysis, co-occurring TCRs were grouped with DBSCAN, and TCRdist sequence similarity was added when clustering was performed within HLA-allele-positive subsets. Co-occurrence clustering excluded repertoires with fewer than 30,000 or more than 120,000 public chains, plus five with anomalous nucleotide sharing. Held by TCRdb, this immuneACCESS table contains in-frame sequences only and omits some clones. Under half of the omission traces to an unresolved V gene where checked; the cause of the rest is unknown. The DNA was the basis for D and trimming; V, J and clone size are from that table. This sample has about 200,000 clones in its table, and approximately 80% of those were observed once. The ten top clones hold around 1.7% of the sample.

This clone has a single count. Its cognate antigen has yet to be identified. Base quality data are lacking; no much larger clone is found one base away. The TCR comes from a man between 45 and 60 years old in good health and CMV-seronegative. The chain joins TRBV2 to TRBJ2-2, with a tentative D gene TRBD2 over 7 matching bases. The sequencing input was PBMCs. The base sequence is TGTGCCATAAAGGCGGGGGCCCTCGACACCGGGGAGCTGTTTTTT. It is translated as CAIKAGALDTGELFF.